This TCR beta chain was documented in a study of blood T cell repertoires in COVID-19. CDR1 and CDR2 (germline): SGHRS, YFSETQ. V was shortened by 0 bases and J by 8 bases, with 14 bases between the two germline ends. This CDR3 is built from 14 residues. Sequencing used immunoSEQ multiplex PCR; TCRdb keeps in-frame clones, though not all of them. The sample contains 100,000 to 120,000 clones, 80% to 85% of which appear only once. This clone came up once. Sequencing was performed on peripheral blood. V is TRBV5-1 and J is TRBJ1-2; weak D call: TRBD1 (5 bases). The TCR originated in a woman at least 80 years old with acute or convalescent COVID-19. CDR3: CASSLVGAQGGYTF. For the CDR3, the DNA is TGCGCCAGCAGCTTGGTTGGGGCTCAAGGCGGCTACACCTTC.